This is a list of T cell receptor beta chains from one sample in a study of cytotoxic CD8 clonotypes in ibrutinib-treated CLL. TCRdb's copy holds only in-frame clones and misses some; the assay was immunoSEQ multiplex PCR. The sample contains over 200,000 clones, just over 70% of which appear only once. Sequencing was performed on PBMCs, taken after 12 months of ibrutinib treatment. The receptor set was obtained from a human donor with chronic lymphocytic leukemia. The CDR3 runs from the conserved cysteine through the conserved F or W. D genes are given only for firm matches. Not all rows give a size; the values are once, few, many and, for expanded clones, a class.

TRBJ1-5	NA	TRBV4-2	13	few	TGTGCCAGCAGCTTGAGGACCAATCAGCCCCAGCATTTT	CASSLRTNQPQHF
TRBJ1-2	TRBD1	TRBV7-3	14	NA	TGTGCCAGCAGCCTCCAGGGGGGTCCCTATGGCTACACCTTC	CASSLQGGPYGYTF
TRBJ2-3	TRBD2	TRBV5-1	17	NA	TGCGCCAGCAGCTTGTATCGGGGGGGTCCGAGCACAGATACGCAGTATTTT	CASSLYRGGPSTDTQYF
TRBJ2-1	NA	TRBV14	15	NA	TGTGCCAGCAGCCGAGATGGGACCCCCTACAATGAGCAGTTCTTC	CASSRDGTPYNEQFF
TRBJ2-7	TRBD2	TRBV4-3	19	NA	TGCGCCAGCAGCCAAGAAGTCGTACGGGCGGGAGGTTGGTCCTACGAGCAGTACTTC	CASSQEVVRAGGWSYEQYF
TRBJ2-3	TRBD2	TRBV5-6	16	NA	TGTGCCAGCAGCTTAACTAGCGGGACGTGGACAGATACGCAGTATTTT	CASSLTSGTWTDTQYF
TRBJ1-1	NA	TRBV7-2	13	few	TGTGCCAGCAGCCCTCGGCCGAACACTGAAGCTTTCTTT	CASSPRPNTEAFF
TRBJ2-5	TRBD2	TRBV14	16	NA	TGTGCCAGCACCAAAGGGACCAGCGGGAGTGGAGAGACCCAGTACTTC	CASTKGTSGSGETQYF
TRBJ1-1	TRBD1	TRBV19	15	NA	TGTGCCAGTAGTATTATAGACAGGGACAACACTGAAGCTTTCTTT	CASSIIDRDNTEAFF
TRBJ2-1	NA	TRBV6-4	16	NA	TGTGCCAGCAGTGACAGCCAACTAACAAGGTCCAATGAGCAGTTCTTC	CASSDSQLTRSNEQFF
TRBJ2-7	TRBD1	TRBV7-2	14	NA	TGTGCCAGCAGCCTTACAGGGGCCGCTCACGAGCAGTACTTC	CASSLTGAAHEQYF
TRBJ1-2	NA	TRBV30	11	few	TGTGCCTGGAGCGGAGGTTATGGCTACACCTTC	CAWSGGYGYTF
TRBJ1-1	NA	TRBV9	12	NA	TGTGCCAGCAGCGTAGAGAAGGGGGGAGCTTTCTTT	CASSVEKGGAFF
TRBJ1-2	NA	TRBV2	15	few	TGTGCCAGCAGTGATACCACCGGGGGGGTGAAGGGCTACACCTTC	CASSDTTGGVKGYTF
TRBJ1-3	NA	TRBV6-5	15	few	TGTGCCAGCAGTAGAACTGCTATCCGTGGAAACACCATATATTTT	CASSRTAIRGNTIYF
TRBJ1-1	NA	TRBV28	14	few	TGTGCCAGCAGTATGGCAGGGCTAAGGGCTGAAGCTTTCTTT	CASSMAGLRAEAFF
TRBJ1-2	TRBD1	TRBV6-5	13	NA	TGTGCCAGCAGGCGAACCCCATCAGGGACAGGATCCTTC	CASRRTPSGTGSF
TRBJ2-5	NA	TRBV7-9	14	few	TGTGCCAGCAGCTTAGCTGGAGGGTCCGAGACCCAGTACTTC	CASSLAGGSETQYF
TRBJ1-2	TRBD1	TRBV18	14	NA	TGTGCCAGCCGCCCGACAGGGAACAACTATGGCTACACCTTC	CASRPTGNNYGYTF
TRBJ1-2	NA	TRBV5-4	14	NA	TGTGCCAGCAGGGAACCAGGGGCTAACTATGGCTACACCTTC	CASREPGANYGYTF
TRBJ1-5	TRBD1	TRBV12-5	21	NA	TGTGCTAGTGGTTTGGTACGGGACAGGGGCCCATCGAACCATAGCAATCAGCCCCAGCATTTT	CASGLVRDRGPSNHSNQPQHF
TRBJ1-5	TRBD1	TRBV30	16	once	TGTGCCTGGAGTCCCCGGGACAGGTATAGCAATCAGCCCCAGCATTTT	CAWSPRDRYSNQPQHF
TRBJ1-5	NA	TRBV30	14	NA	TGTGCCTGGGATCAGGGAATGGGTAATCAGCCCCAGCATTTT	CAWDQGMGNQPQHF
TRBJ1-3	NA	TRBV18	14	once	TGTGCCAGCTCACCACCGGGATCTGGAAACACCATATATTTT	CASSPPGSGNTIYF
TRBJ2-1	TRBD2	TRBV7-3	14	NA	TGTGCCAGCAATAAACTAGCGGGAGACGATGAGCAGTTCTTC	CASNKLAGDDEQFF
TRBJ1-1	TRBD1	TRBV15	14	NA	TGTGCCACCAGCAGAGATGTAGGGGACAGGGAGGCTTTCTTT	CATSRDVGDREAFF
TRBJ2-1	NA	TRBV5-1	12	NA	TGCGCCAGCAGCTCCACAGGGTATGAGCAGTTCTTC	CASSSTGYEQFF
TRBJ1-5	NA	TRBV27	16	NA	TGTGCCAGCAGTTTACTTGGGTCTAGGGGCAATCAGCCCCAGCATTTT	CASSLLGSRGNQPQHF
TRBJ1-1	NA	TRBV6-4	13	NA	TGTGCCAGCAGTGAGAGCTGGGGTCGTCGTGCTTTCTTT	CASSESWGRRAFF